The 16 T cell receptor beta chains presented below share a single source sample, sequenced in a study of Graves' ophthalmopathy and Graves' hyperthyroidism. CDR3 regions of TCR beta were amplified from RNA transcripts. The first round was an RT-PCR with HTBI primers, and the second round was a multiplex PCR. Using its own MiXCR run on the multiplex PCR reads, TCRdb lists one record per CDR3 protein. The sample records 150,000 to 200,000 distinct CDR3 sequences, approximately 40% being singletons. The sample was peripheral blood. The receptors derive from a man aged 30 to 39 with Graves' ophthalmopathy.

The V call is TRBV6-2 or TRBV6-3, the J call TRBJ1-6; unclear D gene. The CDR3 runs to 15 residues. Trimming pared 3 bases from V and 8 bases from J, leaving 14 bases between. CDR1 is MNHEY, CDR2 SVGEGT, per germline. The CDR3 nucleotides read TGTGCCAGCAGTTATTCGCGGGTACGGGATTCACCCCTCCACTTT. It encodes CASSYSRVRDSPLHF.

This clonotype showed up just a few times. The V call is TRBV12-3 or TRBV12-4, the J call TRBJ2-7; D ambiguous. The CDR3 consists of 13 residues. V lost 3 bases, J lost 3 bases, and 9 bases lay in between. The CDR3 DNA sequence: TGTGCCAGCAGTTTCCAATACGTCTACGAGCAGTACTTC. This translates into CASSFQYVYEQYF.

This chain connects TRBV12-3 or TRBV12-4 to TRBJ2-5, with unresolved D. This CDR3 comprises 12 residues. V was clipped by 7 bases and J by 4 bases, with 10 bases between them. This chain's CDR3 is CASIGFRETQYF. CDR3 nucleotides: TGTGCCAGCATTGGGTTCAGAGAGACCCAGTACTTC.

The V call is TRBV6-1, the J call TRBJ1-5; TRBD1 might be the D (5 bases). Trimming stripped 6 bases from V and 6 bases from J, with 18 bases between. The germline V gene encodes CDR1 MNHNS and CDR2 SASEGT. This CDR3 has 15 residues. The CDR3: CASRPVGDSGQPQHF. CDR3 DNA: TGTGCCAGCAGACCCGTCGGGGACTCGGGTCAGCCCCAGCATTTT.

This clonotype was seen repeatedly, ten times or more. The chain employs TRBV12-3 or TRBV12-4 and TRBJ1-1; D gene uncertain. The CDR3 length is 15 residues. The ends were cut back, 4 bases at V and 5 bases at J, with 17 bases in the middle. The CDR3 sequence is CASSSPWRKGTEAFF. As DNA, the CDR3 is TGTGCCAGCAGTTCGCCGTGGCGAAAGGGTACTGAAGCTTTCTTT.

This clonotype was recorded many times. This sequence joins TRBV30 and TRBJ1-1, with D unclear. The germline V gene has CDR1 GTSNPN and CDR2 SVGIG (reference sequence). This CDR3 is built from 13 residues. Trimming stripped 4 bases from V and 1 base from J, with 10 bases between. CDR3 protein: CAWKQGANTEAFF. The CDR3 DNA follows: TGTGCCTGGAAACAAGGAGCGAACACTGAAGCTTTCTTT.

This clonotype occurred once. V usage is TRBV11-3 and J usage is TRBJ2-7, with 7 nucleotides matching TRBD2. Germline values: CDR1 SGHNT, CDR2 YENEEA. V dropped 6 bases and J dropped 7; count of bases not matched to a gene: 9. CDR3 length: 13 residues. CDR3 region: CASSFGGMGEQYF. In DNA form, the CDR3 reads TGTGCCAGCAGTTTCGGGGGGATGGGGGAGCAGTACTTC.

This clonotype has ten or more counts. The rearrangement joins TRBV20-1 to TRBJ2-5, with 7 bases lining up with TRBD2. Germline V gives CDR1 DFQATT, CDR2 SNEGSKA (reference sequence). This CDR3 region has 14 residues. V trimming: 6 bases; J trimming: 1 base; junction bases outside the gene matches: 8. The DNA of the CDR3 is TGCAGTGCCGAGGGCAGCGGGACCCAAGAGACCCAGTACTTC. This sequence encodes CSAEGSGTQETQYF.

This chain joins TRBV28 and TRBJ2-7; the D gene is possibly TRBD1 (6 bases). The CDR3 length is 15 residues. The V end lost 2 bases, the J end lost 2 bases, and 13 bases lay between the germline ends. CDR1 is MDHEN and CDR2 is SYDVKM in the germline V gene. CDR3 protein: CASSLTRTDTYEQYF. Written as DNA, the CDR3 is TGTGCCAGCAGTTTAACCCGGACAGATACCTACGAGCAGTACTTC.

This clonotype was seen a single time. The rearrangement joins TRBV19 to TRBJ2-4, with TRBD1 matching over 8 bases. V lost 3 bases to trimming and J lost 6 bases; unmatched junction nucleotides: 4. The CDR3 has 14 residues. Germline V gene data show CDR1 as LNHDA and CDR2 as SQIVND (reference sequence). The CDR3 sequence: CASSMEQGVNIQYF. The CDR3 coding sequence is TGTGCCAGTAGTATGGAACAGGGGGTAAACATTCAGTACTTC.

The chain combines TRBV12-3 or TRBV12-4 with TRBJ2-2, with 8 bases lining up with TRBD2. V lost 4 bases and J lost 7; bases outside the gene matches: 8. The CDR3 is 15 amino acids. CDR3 nucleotides: TGTGCCAGCAGTTCCCCATGGACTAGCAACGGGGAGCTGTTTTTT. Translation: CASSSPWTSNGELFF.

Many counts were recorded for this clonotype. For the CDR3, the DNA is TGCAGCACCGGGGTGGTTGGTGGCTACACCTTC. This encodes CSTGVVGGYTF. The rearrangement joins TRBV29-1 to TRBJ1-2; D unclear. In germline, CDR1 is SQVTM, CDR2 ANQGSEA. CDR3 size: 11 residues. V shed 8 bases and J shed 7 bases, with 14 bases lying between them. Together with reference TRBV29-1 and TRBJ1-2, the CDR3 gives the full variable domain: SAVISQKPSRDICQRGTSLTIQCQVDSQVTMMFWYRQQPGQSLTLIATANQGSEATYESGFVIDKFPISRPNLTFSTLTVSNMSPEDSSIYLCSTGVVGGYTFGSGTRLTVV.

This clonotype has a handful of counts. The CDR3 loop reads CASSLGGSGNYEQYF. The CDR3 region has the DNA TGTGCCAGCAGCTTAGGAGGTAGCGGGAACTACGAGCAGTACTTC. This rearrangement joins TRBV27 to TRBJ2-7; TRBD2 aligns across 8 bases. CDR3 size: 15 residues. CDR1 MNHEY and CDR2 SMNVEV come from the germline V gene (reference sequence). The trim removed 6 bases at V and 3 bases at J, leaving 10 bases unmatched.

This clonotype has at least ten counts. The chain employs TRBV6-2 or TRBV6-3 and TRBJ2-5; perhaps D is TRBD1 or TRBD2 (5 bases each). The CDR3 sequence is 13 residues long. The V and J ends lost 8 bases and 2 bases respectively, with 12 bases between them. CDR1 and CDR2 from the germline V gene are MNHEY and SVGEGT. The CDR3, as DNA: TGTGCCAGCTGTAGAGGGGAGCAAGAGACCCAGTACTTC. Protein sequence: CASCRGEQETQYF.

V gene TRBV15 combines with J gene TRBJ1-2; D gene unclear. V was pared by 4 bases and J by 7 bases, with 10 bases between. Germline assignment: CDR1 LNHNV and CDR2 YYDKDF (reference sequence). The CDR3 spans 12 residues. The CDR3 DNA reads as TGTGCCACCAGCATCGGGGAGGTTGGCTACACCTTC. This sequence encodes CATSIGEVGYTF. Together with reference TRBV15 and TRBJ1-2, the CDR3 gives the full variable domain: DAMVIQNPRYQVTQFGKPVTLSCSQTLNHNVMYWYQQKSSQAPKLLFHYYDKDFNNEADTPDNFQSRRPNTSFCFLDIRSPGLGDTAMYLCATSIGEVGYTFGSGTRLTVV.

This clonotype was detected ten times or more. The rearrangement joins TRBV24-1 to TRBJ2-7; D not resolved. Germline assignment: CDR1 KGHDR and CDR2 SFDVKD. The ends were cut back, 3 bases at V and 7 bases at J, with 18 bases in the middle. The CDR3 covers 15 residues. The CDR3 nucleotides read TGTGCCACCAGTGATCCCCGCAGCCTGCTGGGGGAGCAGTACTTC. Translated: CATSDPRSLLGEQYF.